The rows below give T cell receptor beta chains drawn from one sample of a study of shared clonotypes between healthy human individuals. The repertoire was sequenced with immunoSEQ multiplex PCR; TCRdb's copy has only in-frame clones and lacks some. This sample has 110,000 or so clones; under 70% occur once, and the top ten carry around 23%. Sequenced material: memory CD8+ T cells sorted from blood. The receptors here all came from a woman under 40 in good health. Both conserved end residues are part of each CDR3. The D gene is left open where the match is weak.

j_gene,d_gene,v_gene,CDR3aa
TRBJ1-1,NA,TRBV27,CASSTRGGTEAFF
TRBJ2-4,NA,TRBV19,CASSIGRGLNLAKNIQYF
TRBJ2-7,TRBD2,TRBV4-1,CASSQESGSVFYEQYF
TRBJ2-3,NA,TRBV10-3,CAISRNYVFTDTQYF
TRBJ2-6,NA,TRBV5-6,CASSLMEGDTGANVLTF
TRBJ2-1,TRBD2,TRBV9,CASSVYAGGYNEQFF
TRBJ1-1,NA,TRBV7-8,CASSQTQMNTEAFF
TRBJ2-7,TRBD2,TRBV4-2,CASRSRLAGVYEQYF
TRBJ1-1,NA,TRBV7-9,CASSRDNEAFF
TRBJ2-3,NA,TRBV6-4,CASSDRVEGDTQYF
TRBJ1-1,NA,TRBV2,CASRGTDRTEAFF
TRBJ2-1,TRBD2,TRBV9,CASSVGLTGGEQFF
TRBJ2-3,NA,TRBV6-4,CASSLQDSSTDTQYF
TRBJ2-3,NA,TRBV28,CASSFTAAPFTDTQYF
TRBJ2-7,NA,TRBV9,CASSVAGTSYEQYF
TRBJ1-1,NA,TRBV29-1,CSVVQGVTEAFF
TRBJ2-1,TRBD2,TRBV9,CASSGNLRGGSYNEQFF
TRBJ2-1,NA,TRBV18,CASPPGPVSNNEQFF
TRBJ2-5,TRBD1,TRBV7-9,CASSLQTGGRETQYF
TRBJ2-4,NA,TRBV7-9,CASSSGSPVAKNIQYF
TRBJ2-7,NA,TRBV7-8,CASSLTLSVHEQYF
NA,NA,TRBV10-3,CAISESTSGKYEQYF
TRBJ2-7,NA,TRBV11-2,CASSSTATRGEQYF
TRBJ2-1,NA,TRBV7-9,CASSLVESNEQFF
TRBJ1-1,TRBD1,TRBV6-1,CASSETGTGVTEAFF
TRBJ2-2,TRBD1,TRBV5-1,CASSPGTVTGELFF
TRBJ1-5,NA,TRBV30,CAWSVRQRMAPQHF
TRBJ2-5,TRBD2,TRBV5-6,CASSLLGNSGSGETQYF
TRBJ2-5,TRBD2,TRBV7-3,CASSPTGLAGETQYF
TRBJ2-7,NA,TRBV6-6,CASSAQRDYEQYF
TRBJ2-2,TRBD2,TRBV5-1,CASKTSGANTGELFF
NA,NA,TRBV15,CATSWGVTGAEQYF
TRBJ2-1,NA,TRBV7-8,CASSSETASSYNEQFF
TRBJ1-5,TRBD1,TRBV19,CASNQGASNQPQHF
TRBJ1-1,NA,TRBV4-1,CASTQQERGGTNTEAFF
TRBJ2-3,TRBD1,TRBV29-1,CSVYGTGDVDTQYF
TRBJ1-2,NA,TRBV28,CASSLSWERSNYGYTF
TRBJ2-2,NA,TRBV18,CASSRLRWAGELFF
TRBJ1-2,TRBD1,TRBV15,CATSRGDREADGYTF
TRBJ2-3,TRBD2,TRBV7-8,CASSPVGVAGVADTQYF
TRBJ2-2,TRBD2,TRBV9,CASTRDYIVTGELFF
TRBJ2-7,TRBD1,TRBV7-9,CASSQTGIGEQYF
TRBJ2-7,NA,TRBV6-1,CASGRTGNPYEQYF
TRBJ2-5,TRBD2,TRBV12-5,CASGYGLAEETQYF
TRBJ1-2,TRBD1,TRBV19,CASSIDHRDRVEWIPYGYTF
TRBJ2-3,TRBD2,TRBV27,CASSLRLAGVVGTDTQYF
TRBJ1-3,NA,TRBV2,CASSELWGTGNTIYF
TRBJ2-3,NA,TRBV7-6,CASSLAEDTQYF
TRBJ2-2,NA,TRBV5-1,CASSEPTGELFF
TRBJ2-1,TRBD2,TRBV28,CAIGLGDGEQFF
TRBJ2-5,TRBD1,TRBV6-6,CASSYGGQAQETQYF
TRBJ2-1,NA,TRBV19,CASSIVVSSYNEQFF
TRBJ1-2,NA,TRBV11-3,CASSQDRTNYGYTF
TRBJ2-7,TRBD1,TRBV29-1,CSVGTGEGYEQYF